This T cell receptor (beta chain) originates from a study of blood T cells in healthy people across ages. Every sample yielded at least 6 million isolated PBMCs. Then a second PCR, running roughly 7 to 11 cycles, was carried out with a sample-barcoded 5' primer and a J-beta primer mix. TCRdb independently ran MiXCR on the 5' RACE reads; one entry per CDR3 protein. The table includes 600,000 to 1,000,000 distinct CDR3 sequences, more than 20% detected once. This same sample was also taken into another study, of T cells of mothers and their children. That publication notes: Second-PCR primer M1S introduced sample barcodes and 2-4 random nucleotides. The TCR beta CDR3 read count exceeded 8 million for each mother and was about 2.8 million for each child. An overlap that was slightly higher, though non-significant, was seen in related mother-child pairs versus unrelated pairs.

Sequences were obtained from blood. The clonotype comes from a boy younger than 18 in good health.

CDR3 loop: CASSLIDRASYNEQFF. In DNA form, the CDR3 reads TGCGCCAGCAGCCTGATAGACAGGGCCTCCTACAATGAGCAGTTCTTC. V and J are TRBV5-1 and TRBJ2-1, with 7 bases lining up with TRBD1. V trimming: 4 bases; J trimming: 0 bases; junction bases outside the gene matches: 7. The CDR3 sequence is 16 residues long. Germline assignment: CDR1 SGHRS and CDR2 YFSETQ.